A selection of T cell receptor beta chains follows, all from one sample in a study of graft-versus-host responses after intestinal transplantation. TCRdb keeps only in-frame clones here, not all; method: immunoSEQ multiplex PCR. In the table there are about 120,000 clones, 85% to 95% of which are singletons. These receptors have no known antigen. Material: unstimulated CD8+ T cells sorted from spleen or lymph node cells, obtained before intestinal transplant. Receptors originate from a human donor who received an intestinal transplant. Each CDR3 is given with its conserved first and last residue. The order of the fields is clone size, J gene, D gene, V gene, CDR3 DNA, CDR3 protein. The D gene is left open where the match is weak. A row's size may be missing; if present it is once, few, many or a size class.

clone_size: -; j_call: TRBJ2-2; d_call: TRBD2; v_call: TRBV7-3; cdr3_nt: TGTGCCAGCAGCTTAAATGATGATCCGGGACTAGCGGGAGGTCCAGACCCCGGGGAGCTGTTTTTT; cdr3_aa: CASSLNDDPGLAGGPDPGELFF
clone_size: -; j_call: TRBJ2-5; d_call: TRBD2; v_call: TRBV4-1; cdr3_nt: TGCGCCAGCAGCCAGGGCTTTCAGCGGGAGTACTACTTC; cdr3_aa: CASSQGFQREYYF
clone_size: -; j_call: TRBJ2-5; d_call: -; v_call: TRBV6-5; cdr3_nt: TGTGCCAGCAGTTATGGCGGTCAAGAGACCCAGTACTTC; cdr3_aa: CASSYGGQETQYF
clone_size: -; j_call: TRBJ2-1; d_call: TRBD2; v_call: TRBV6-1; cdr3_nt: TGTGCCAGCAGTGAAGCGGGGTCTTATTTAGTCGGACTAGCGGGAGGCTGGAGTGACAATGAGCAGTTCTTC; cdr3_aa: CASSEAGSYLVGLAGGWSDNEQFF
clone_size: -; j_call: TRBJ2-7; d_call: -; v_call: TRBV28; cdr3_nt: TGTGCCAGCAGTTTTGTCGGACCTCCGCCCTACGAGCAGTACTTC; cdr3_aa: CASSFVGPPPYEQYF
clone_size: -; j_call: TRBJ1-1; d_call: TRBD1; v_call: TRBV28; cdr3_nt: TGTGCCAGCAGGACGCCGGGACAGGGAGGGCTTGGGACTGAAGCTTTCTTT; cdr3_aa: CASRTPGQGGLGTEAFF
clone_size: -; j_call: TRBJ2-5; d_call: TRBD2; v_call: TRBV9; cdr3_nt: TGTGCCAGCAGCGTCGGGGGGACTAGCGGGGAGGAGACCCAGTACTTC; cdr3_aa: CASSVGGTSGEETQYF
clone_size: -; j_call: TRBJ2-7; d_call: TRBD2; v_call: TRBV28; cdr3_nt: TGTGCCAGCAGAACGAGCGGGAGTACCCATGGGGGCTCCTACGAGCAGTACTTC; cdr3_aa: CASRTSGSTHGGSYEQYF
clone_size: -; j_call: TRBJ2-1; d_call: -; v_call: TRBV9; cdr3_nt: TGTGCCAGCAGCGTAGCAGAACCTTACAATGAGCAGTTCTTC; cdr3_aa: CASSVAEPYNEQFF
clone_size: -; j_call: TRBJ1-5; d_call: -; v_call: TRBV28; cdr3_nt: TGTGCCAGCAGTTTTAATACCAATTCGGGATATCAGCCCCAGCATTTT; cdr3_aa: CASSFNTNSGYQPQHF
clone_size: -; j_call: TRBJ1-1; d_call: -; v_call: TRBV20-1; cdr3_nt: TGCAGTGGACCGCCGGTTTCTGAAGCTTTCTTT; cdr3_aa: CSGPPVSEAFF
clone_size: -; j_call: TRBJ2-1; d_call: -; v_call: TRBV4-1; cdr3_nt: TGCGCCAGCAGCCAAGATAGGGTGGTAGTTAATGAGCAGTTCTTC; cdr3_aa: CASSQDRVVVNEQFF
clone_size: -; j_call: TRBJ1-5; d_call: TRBD1; v_call: TRBV7-9; cdr3_nt: TGTGCCAGCAGCAAAGGGGACAGGTTGAGCAATCAGCCCCAGCATTTT; cdr3_aa: CASSKGDRLSNQPQHF
clone_size: -; j_call: TRBJ1-4; d_call: -; v_call: TRBV30; cdr3_nt: TGTGCCTGGAGCCCTACCATGGGCCTGAATGAAAAACTGTTTTTT; cdr3_aa: CAWSPTMGLNEKLFF
clone_size: -; j_call: TRBJ2-5; d_call: TRBD2; v_call: TRBV27; cdr3_nt: TGTGCCAGCAGTTTCCGGACTAGCGGGAAAGAGACCCAGTACTTC; cdr3_aa: CASSFRTSGKETQYF
clone_size: -; j_call: TRBJ1-5; d_call: TRBD1; v_call: TRBV28; cdr3_nt: TGTGCCAGCAGTCTAGGACAGGGTGACAATCAGCCCCAGCATTTT; cdr3_aa: CASSLGQGDNQPQHF
clone_size: -; j_call: TRBJ2-1; d_call: -; v_call: TRBV5-1; cdr3_nt: TGCGCCAGCAGCTTGAGGCCATTCAGGGGAGACCCTCTAATCGCCTACAATGAGCAGTTCTTC; cdr3_aa: CASSLRPFRGDPLIAYNEQFF
clone_size: -; j_call: TRBJ1-1; d_call: -; v_call: TRBV13; cdr3_nt: TGTGCCAGCAGCTTAGGTAGGGAGGCTTTCTTT; cdr3_aa: CASSLGREAFF
clone_size: -; j_call: TRBJ2-4; d_call: TRBD1; v_call: TRBV5-1; cdr3_nt: TGCGCCAGCAGTTATGGACAGGGCTTAGCCAAAAACATTCAGTACTTC; cdr3_aa: CASSYGQGLAKNIQYF
clone_size: -; j_call: TRBJ1-1; d_call: -; v_call: TRBV5-4; cdr3_nt: TGTGCCAGCAGCACCGACAGTCGAGCTTTCTTT; cdr3_aa: CASSTDSRAFF
clone_size: -; j_call: TRBJ2-3; d_call: TRBD1; v_call: TRBV4-1; cdr3_nt: TGCGCCAGCAGCCACGACAGGGGTAGCACAGATACGCAGTATTTT; cdr3_aa: CASSHDRGSTDTQYF
clone_size: -; j_call: TRBJ1-2; d_call: TRBD1; v_call: TRBV2; cdr3_nt: TGTGCCAGCAGACGACAGGGTGGGAACTATGGCTACACCTTC; cdr3_aa: CASRRQGGNYGYTF
clone_size: -; j_call: TRBJ2-3; d_call: TRBD1; v_call: TRBV5-6; cdr3_nt: TGTGCCAGCAGCCAGGGACAGCCTGGCACAGATACGCAGTATTTT; cdr3_aa: CASSQGQPGTDTQYF
clone_size: -; j_call: TRBJ2-3; d_call: -; v_call: TRBV11-2; cdr3_nt: TGTGCCAGCAGCTTAGGAACGGGACTCGACTTGATATACTCAGATACGCAGTATTTT; cdr3_aa: CASSLGTGLDLIYSDTQYF
clone_size: -; j_call: TRBJ2-2; d_call: TRBD2; v_call: TRBV28; cdr3_nt: TGTGCCAGCAGTTTATCTAGCGGGAGAACCGGGGAGCTGTTTTTT; cdr3_aa: CASSLSSGRTGELFF
clone_size: few; j_call: TRBJ2-3; d_call: TRBD2; v_call: TRBV9; cdr3_nt: TGTGCCAGCAGCGAGGGGGTAGCGGGATACACAGATACGCAGTATTTT; cdr3_aa: CASSEGVAGYTDTQYF
clone_size: -; j_call: TRBJ2-2; d_call: TRBD1; v_call: TRBV27; cdr3_nt: TGTGCCTGTAAGGACAGGCACACCGGGGAGCTGTTTTTT; cdr3_aa: CACKDRHTGELFF
clone_size: -; j_call: TRBJ1-2; d_call: TRBD1; v_call: TRBV18; cdr3_nt: TGTGCCAGCTCACCATTGACAGGGGGCGCGTATGATGGCTACACCTTC; cdr3_aa: CASSPLTGGAYDGYTF
clone_size: -; j_call: TRBJ2-3; d_call: TRBD2; v_call: TRBV10-3; cdr3_nt: TGTGCCATAGGACTAGCGGGCCTAAACTCAGATACGCAGTATTTT; cdr3_aa: CAIGLAGLNSDTQYF
clone_size: -; j_call: TRBJ2-2; d_call: TRBD2; v_call: TRBV7-8; cdr3_nt: TGTGCCAGCAGCTCGGGACTAGCGGCGCGCGACCGTAACACCGGGGAGCTGTTTTTT; cdr3_aa: CASSSGLAARDRNTGELFF
clone_size: -; j_call: TRBJ2-2; d_call: TRBD2; v_call: TRBV5-1; cdr3_nt: TGCGCCAGCAGCTTGTGGATAGCGGGAGGAAACACCGGGGAGCTGTTTTTT; cdr3_aa: CASSLWIAGGNTGELFF
clone_size: -; j_call: TRBJ1-1; d_call: TRBD1; v_call: TRBV19; cdr3_nt: TGTGCCAGCACTTACGGACAGGGCTTCACTGAAGCTTTCTTT; cdr3_aa: CASTYGQGFTEAFF
clone_size: few; j_call: TRBJ1-3; d_call: -; v_call: TRBV5-4; cdr3_nt: TGTGCCAGCAGCTTGGGTCGGGGATCGGGAAACACCATATATTTT; cdr3_aa: CASSLGRGSGNTIYF
clone_size: -; j_call: TRBJ1-1; d_call: -; v_call: TRBV5-8; cdr3_nt: TGTGCCAGCACCACCCCGATGGGGGGGTTGAACACTGAAGCTTTCTTT; cdr3_aa: CASTTPMGGLNTEAFF
clone_size: -; j_call: TRBJ2-4; d_call: -; v_call: TRBV7-2; cdr3_nt: TGTGCCAGCAGCTTAAGGCCCCGGTGGAAGGAAAACATTCAGTACTTC; cdr3_aa: CASSLRPRWKENIQYF
clone_size: -; j_call: TRBJ2-5; d_call: -; v_call: TRBV7-8; cdr3_nt: TGTGCCAGCAGCTTAGCGCTAGCAGATCAAGAGACCCAGTACTTC; cdr3_aa: CASSLALADQETQYF
clone_size: -; j_call: TRBJ1-5; d_call: -; v_call: TRBV19; cdr3_nt: TGTGCCAGTAGTAATAAGGGACACCAGCCCCAGCATTTT; cdr3_aa: CASSNKGHQPQHF
clone_size: once; j_call: TRBJ2-3; d_call: -; v_call: TRBV4-2; cdr3_nt: TGTGCCAGCAGCCAAGACCCCAGGGAGGTGGATACGCAGTATTTT; cdr3_aa: CASSQDPREVDTQYF
clone_size: -; j_call: TRBJ2-7; d_call: -; v_call: TRBV19; cdr3_nt: TGTGCCAGTAGCCTCCGGGTACTCTACGAGCAGTACTTC; cdr3_aa: CASSLRVLYEQYF
clone_size: once; j_call: TRBJ1-5; d_call: TRBD1; v_call: TRBV7-6; cdr3_nt: TGTGCCAGCAGCTTAGAGGGACCAACGGGACAGGGGGCAGGGCAGCCCCAGCATTTT; cdr3_aa: CASSLEGPTGQGAGQPQHF
clone_size: -; j_call: TRBJ2-5; d_call: TRBD2; v_call: TRBV7-6; cdr3_nt: TGTGCCAGCAGGTTGATGGCGGGAGGTCGGGGGCAGGAGACCCAGTACTTC; cdr3_aa: CASRLMAGGRGQETQYF
clone_size: -; j_call: TRBJ2-7; d_call: -; v_call: TRBV7-9; cdr3_nt: TGTGCCAGCAGCTTAAACCCGGGACCGATCCGTGACGAGCAGTACTTC; cdr3_aa: CASSLNPGPIRDEQYF
clone_size: -; j_call: TRBJ2-2; d_call: -; v_call: TRBV4-1; cdr3_nt: TGCGCCAGCAGCCCCAAGATAACTAGCACCGGGGAGCTGTTTTTT; cdr3_aa: CASSPKITSTGELFF
clone_size: -; j_call: TRBJ2-1; d_call: -; v_call: TRBV7-3; cdr3_nt: TGTGCCAGCAGCAACTCGATGGACAATGAGCAGTTCTTC; cdr3_aa: CASSNSMDNEQFF
clone_size: -; j_call: TRBJ1-1; d_call: -; v_call: TRBV5-6; cdr3_nt: TGTGCCAGCAGCTCCCGGACGCTAGGGAACACTGAAGCTTTCTTT; cdr3_aa: CASSSRTLGNTEAFF
clone_size: -; j_call: TRBJ2-7; d_call: -; v_call: TRBV21-1; cdr3_nt: TGTGCCAGCAGCAAAGACGAGCAGTACTTC; cdr3_aa: CASSKDEQYF
clone_size: once; j_call: TRBJ2-4; d_call: -; v_call: TRBV30; cdr3_nt: TGTGCCTGGAGTGTACGGGGACGGCGGGGAGCCAAAAACATTCAGTACTTC; cdr3_aa: CAWSVRGRRGAKNIQYF
clone_size: -; j_call: TRBJ1-1; d_call: -; v_call: TRBV20-1; cdr3_nt: TGCAGTGCTAGAGATGCTTTCTTT; cdr3_aa: CSARDAFF
clone_size: few; j_call: TRBJ2-3; d_call: -; v_call: TRBV13; cdr3_nt: TGTGCCAGCAGCCTAACCCGATCAGCGGAGGGGACGAGCACAGATACGCAGTATTTT; cdr3_aa: CASSLTRSAEGTSTDTQYF
clone_size: -; j_call: TRBJ2-1; d_call: -; v_call: TRBV28; cdr3_nt: TGTGCCAGCAGTTCCTCAGGGGGGTCCTACAATGAGCAGTTCTTC; cdr3_aa: CASSSSGGSYNEQFF
clone_size: -; j_call: TRBJ2-3; d_call: TRBD2; v_call: TRBV10-2; cdr3_nt: TGCGCCAGCGGGGGACTAGCGGGAGGCACCAGCGATACGCAGTATTTT; cdr3_aa: CASGGLAGGTSDTQYF
clone_size: -; j_call: TRBJ2-5; d_call: TRBD2; v_call: TRBV18; cdr3_nt: TGTGCCAGCTCACCACCCGGGACTAGCGGAGAGACCCAGTACTTC; cdr3_aa: CASSPPGTSGETQYF
clone_size: -; j_call: TRBJ2-3; d_call: -; v_call: TRBV7-9; cdr3_nt: TGTGCCAGCAGCCCCCTTCTGGGTAGCCCGGGAGATACGCAGTATTTT; cdr3_aa: CASSPLLGSPGDTQYF